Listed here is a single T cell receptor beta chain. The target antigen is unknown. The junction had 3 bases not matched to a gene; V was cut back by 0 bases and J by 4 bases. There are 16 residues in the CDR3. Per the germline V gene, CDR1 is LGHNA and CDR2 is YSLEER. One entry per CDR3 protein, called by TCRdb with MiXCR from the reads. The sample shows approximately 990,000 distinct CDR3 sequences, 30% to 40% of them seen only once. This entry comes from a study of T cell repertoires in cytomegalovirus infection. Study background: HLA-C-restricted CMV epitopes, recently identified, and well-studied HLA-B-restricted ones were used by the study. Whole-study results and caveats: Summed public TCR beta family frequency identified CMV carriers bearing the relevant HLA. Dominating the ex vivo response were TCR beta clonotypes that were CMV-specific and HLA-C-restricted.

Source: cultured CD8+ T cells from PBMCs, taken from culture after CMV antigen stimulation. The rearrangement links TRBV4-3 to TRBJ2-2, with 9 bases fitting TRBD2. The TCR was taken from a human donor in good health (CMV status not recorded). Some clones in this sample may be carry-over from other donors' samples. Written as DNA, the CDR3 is TGCGCCAGCAGCCAAGAGGGCGGGGGGGGCACCGGGGAGCTGTTTTTT. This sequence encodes CASSQEGGGGTGELFF.